This T cell receptor beta chain is drawn from a study of CXCR3-negative and CXCR3-positive naive CD8 T cells. TRB cDNA libraries were made by UMI-labeled 5' RACE. TCRdb reprocessed the 5' RACE reads, with one entry per CDR3 protein and no DNA. Recorded for this sample: around 80,000 distinct CDR3 sequences. Study-level findings and limits: Naive CXCR3-positive cells had TRB CDR3s more hydrophobic than those of CXCR3-negative naive cells. Most assays were run on fresh PBMCs (CXCR3 expression partially decreased after cryopreservation).

CDR3 size: 14 residues. The germline V gene encodes CDR1 MNHEY and CDR2 SVGAGI. On this clonotype itself: What it binds is not known.

Input material: naive CXCR3+ CD8+ T cells from blood. Subset given: CD45RO-CCR7+CD27+CD95- naive CD8+ T cells expressing CXCR3 (TNR3+). The source of this sequence is a human donor in good health. Some clones in this sample may be carry-over from other donors' samples. The chain recombines TRBV6-5 with TRBJ2-7. The CDR3 loop reads CASSYSSSSYEQYF.